This paragraph reports one T cell receptor beta chain. The data are from a study of control samples from healthy donors and cancer patients. Assay used: immunoSEQ multiplex PCR; TCRdb lists only in-frame clones, some missing. The data hold about 92,000 clones, with roughly 86% observed a single time. This CDR3 spans 15 amino acids. Trimming pared 4 bases from V and 1 base from J, leaving 12 bases between. Per germline, CDR1 SGHTA and CDR2 FQGNSA. V and J are TRBV7-2 and TRBJ2-3; D is tentatively TRBD1 or TRBD2 (5 bases each). The sample taken for sequencing was blood. This receptor was taken from a woman aged 60-75 years in good health. DNA of the CDR3: TGTGCCAGCAGCTCCGGGGCGGGCGGCACAGATACGCAGTATTTT. This codes for CASSSGAGGTDTQYF.